This T cell receptor beta chain was obtained from a study of T cell responses to AZD1222 COVID-19 vaccine. The table came from immunoSEQ multiplex PCR; TCRdb's copy has only in-frame clones and leaves some out. The sample holds just over 150,000 clones, 70% to 90% seen once. Study-wide results and caveats: Spike-specific TCR depth and breadth grew after two AZD1222 doses.

With regard to this clone: What it recognizes is unknown.

J lost 0 bases, V lost 7 bases, and 2 bases had no gene match. The CDR3 totals 15 residues. Germline CDR1 SGHRS, CDR2 YFSETQ. V gene TRBV5-1 combines with J gene TRBJ2-3; 13 bases are a match to TRBD2. This material consisted of peripheral blood, taken after recovery from COVID-19. The TCR sequence derives from an adult who had recovered from COVID-19. CDR3 DNA sequence: TGCGCCAGCGGGACTAGCGGGGATAGCACAGATACGCAGTATTTT. It translates to CASGTSGDSTDTQYF. Using reference TRBV5-1 and TRBJ2-3 for the parts outside the CDR3, the full variable domain is KAGVTQTPRYLIKTRGQQVTLSCSPISGHRSVSWYQQTPGQGLQFLFEYFSETQRNKGNFPGRFSGRQFSNSRSEMNVSTLELGDSALYLCASGTSGDSTDTQYFGPGTRLTVL.